These 20 T cell receptor beta chains share one sample of origin, sequenced in a study of blood T cell repertoires in COVID-19. The table came from immunoSEQ multiplex PCR; TCRdb's copy has only in-frame clones and leaves some out. This table has some 120,000 clones, around four fifths appearing once. The sequenced material came from peripheral blood. The receptors shown here come from a man aged 65-85 years with acute or convalescent COVID-19.

The CDR3 region has the DNA TGTGCCAGCTCACTGTCCGGGACAGTGAACACTGAAGCTTTCTTT. This codes for CASSLSGTVNTEAFF. The chain links TRBV18 to TRBJ1-1, with 7 positions matching TRBD1. CDR3 length: 15 residues. Looked up from germline, CDR1 is KGHSH and CDR2 is LQKENI. With V trimmed by 4 bases and J by 0 bases, 5 bases remained unmatched.

Worth noting for this clone: The same CDR3 also results from other DNA sequences found in this sample. The chain joins TRBV6-5 to TRBJ1-1, with 8 positions matching TRBD1. From germline, CDR1 is MNHEY and CDR2 SVGAGI. This CDR3 is 13 amino acids long. Trimming cost V 9 bases and J 1 base; bases outside gene matches: 4. The CDR3 bases are TGTGCCAGTAGAGACAGGGGGAACACTGAAGCTTTCTTT. Translated, it gives CASRDRGNTEAFF.

CDR3 residues: CATSVGEGYSNQPQHF. The CDR3 DNA follows: TGTGCCACCAGCGTGGGTGAGGGATATAGCAATCAGCCCCAGCATTTT. The rearrangement joins TRBV15 to TRBJ1-5; the D is unclear. Germline-derived CDR1 and CDR2 are LNHNV and YYDKDF (reference sequence). Trimming took 5 bases from V and 0 from J, leaving 14 bases between them. The CDR3 is 16 residues long.

This clone has a handful of counts. This sequence joins TRBV29-1 and TRBJ1-2; maybe TRBD1 (5 bases). CDR1 is SQVTM and CDR2 is ANQGSEA in the germline V gene. The CDR3 totals 13 residues. The germline V and J ends were trimmed by 4 bases and 2 bases, with 11 bases remaining between them. The CDR3 region has the DNA TGCAGCGTTGGAAGGGGACTCAACTATGGCTACACCTTC. This codes for CSVGRGLNYGYTF.

The chain employs TRBV7-9 and TRBJ1-5; weak D call: TRBD1 (6 bases). The germline CDR1 and CDR2 sequences are SEHNR and FQNEAQ (reference sequence). The CDR3 extends over 17 amino acids. V was cut by 5 bases and J by 0 bases, with 17 bases left in between. CDR3 DNA sequence: TGTGCCAGCAGCAGGGGGGGCCGGACCTATAGCAATCAGCCCCAGCATTTT. The encoded protein is CASSRGGRTYSNQPQHF.

The gene calls are TRBV2 and TRBJ2-3; 7 bases agree with TRBD2. The CDR3 length is 16 residues. J gave up 0 bases and V 0 bases, and 3 bases lay outside the gene matches. CDR1 is SNHLY, CDR2 FYNNEI, per germline. CDR3 sequence (DNA): TGTGCCAGCAGTGAAGCTGCGGGGGAGAGCACAGATACGCAGTATTTT. This codes for CASSEAAGESTDTQYF.

The chain recombines TRBV7-8 with TRBJ1-5; TRBD1 aligns across 7 bases. Germline loops: CDR1 SGHVS, CDR2 FQNEAQ. J gave up 0 bases and V 0 bases, and 2 bases lay outside the gene matches. CDR3 length equals 16 residues. In DNA form, the CDR3 reads TGTGCCAGCAGCTTAGCTGGGACAGATAGCAATCAGCCCCAGCATTTT. Encoded protein: CASSLAGTDSNQPQHF. The full variable domain, in which reference TRBV7-8 and TRBJ1-5 provide the parts outside the CDR3, is GAGVSQSPRYKVAKRGQDVALRCDPISGHVSLFWYQQALGQGPEFLTYFQNEAQLDKSGLPSDRFFAERPEGSVSTLKIQRTQQEDSAVYLCASSLAGTDSNQPQHFGDGTRLSIL.

The chain combines TRBV7-8 with TRBJ2-1; TRBD2 agrees at 11 bases. V was clipped by 2 bases and J by 4 bases; unmatched bases: 10. CDR3 length: 18 residues. Germline values: CDR1 SGHVS, CDR2 FQNEAQ. The CDR3 DNA reads as TGTGCCAGCAGCTTAAATCCGACTAGCGGGACCACTTACAATGAGCAGTTCTTC. This gives the protein CASSLNPTSGTTYNEQFF. Filled out from reference TRBV7-8 and TRBJ2-1, the complete variable domain reads GAGVSQSPRYKVAKRGQDVALRCDPISGHVSLFWYQQALGQGPEFLTYFQNEAQLDKSGLPSDRFFAERPEGSVSTLKIQRTQQEDSAVYLCASSLNPTSGTTYNEQFFGPGTRLTVL.

V and J are TRBV10-2 and TRBJ1-5; D might be TRBD1 (5 bases). The ends were cut back, 7 bases at V and 3 bases at J, with 16 bases in the middle. Looked up from germline, CDR1 is WSHSY and CDR2 is SAAADI. The CDR3 totals 15 residues. In nucleotides, the CDR3 is TGCGCCAGCAACGACCAGGGATTACCCAATCAGCCCCAGCATTTT. Amino acids: CASNDQGLPNQPQHF.

The rearrangement uses TRBV2 and TRBJ1-5, with TRBD1 identical over 7 bases. The germline CDR1 and CDR2 sequences are SNHLY and FYNNEI. This CDR3 has 16 amino acids. The trim removed 7 bases at V and 4 bases at J, leaving 13 bases unmatched. The CDR3 spells CASTPDRVGGNQPQHF. DNA for the CDR3: TGTGCCAGCACTCCCGACAGGGTTGGCGGAAATCAGCCCCAGCATTTT.

V gene TRBV7-3 combines with J gene TRBJ2-2; D is unclear. The CDR3 is 15 residues long. Trimming removed 5 bases from V and 0 bases from J, with 10 bases in between. CDR1 SGHTA and CDR2 FQGTGA come from the germline V gene. The CDR3 bases are TGTGCCAGCAGCCCCTCCCCCGCGAACACCGGGGAGCTGTTTTTT. The encoded protein is CASSPSPANTGELFF.

V gene TRBV4-1 combines with J gene TRBJ1-4; TRBD1 agrees at 7 bases. The germline V gene has CDR1 MGHRA and CDR2 YSYEKL. This CDR3 contains 16 residues. J gave up 16 bases and V 0 bases, and 17 bases lay outside the gene matches. The DNA for the CDR3 is TGCGCCAGCAGCCAAGATCCCAATTACTCTCTGACAGGGCCGTTTTTT. It encodes CASSQDPNYSLTGPFF.

The chain has TRBV30 and TRBJ1-1; the D is unclear. Germline CDR1 reads GTSNPN; CDR2 reads SVGIG (reference sequence). This CDR3 has 15 residues. V lost 0 bases and J lost 1, with 12 bases in between. The CDR3 loop is CAWSVVSGRNTEAFF. DNA for the CDR3: TGTGCCTGGAGTGTAGTGTCTGGGAGGAACACTGAAGCTTTCTTT.

V gene TRBV6-1 combines with J gene TRBJ2-7, with 10 positions matching TRBD1. J was trimmed by 4 bases and V by 1 base; bases with no gene match: 4. Germline assignment: CDR1 MNHNS and CDR2 SASEGT. The CDR3 is made up of 15 amino acids. The CDR3 loop is CASSEGQGASYEQYF. CDR3 DNA: TGTGCCAGCAGTGAAGGACAGGGGGCTTCGTACGAGCAGTACTTC.

This chain connects TRBV6-5 to TRBJ2-7; 9 bases align to TRBD2. The germline CDR1 and CDR2 sequences are MNHEY and SVGAGI. CDR3 size: 12 residues. J gave up 5 bases and V 9 bases, and 5 bases lay outside the gene matches. The CDR3 here is CASISGGNEQYF. DNA for the CDR3: TGTGCCAGTATTAGCGGGGGTAACGAGCAGTACTTC.

The chain couples TRBV30 to TRBJ2-7, with 7 nucleotides matching TRBD2. CDR3 size: 13 residues. CDR1 GTSNPN and CDR2 SVGIG come from the germline V gene (reference sequence). J was trimmed by 6 bases and V by 2 bases; bases with no gene match: 7. CDR3 nucleotide sequence: TGTGCCTGGAGTTGGGGGGGGGTCGCCGAGCAGTACTTC. This sequence encodes CAWSWGGVAEQYF.

The chain joins TRBV6-1 to TRBJ1-2; no reliable D call. This CDR3 spans 12 amino acids. V lost 2 bases and J lost 3, with 4 bases in between. Germline CDR1 is MNHNS and CDR2 is SASEGT. CDR3 region: CASSEKHYGYTF. The CDR3 coding sequence is TGTGCCAGCAGTGAAAAGCACTATGGCTACACCTTC.

With regard to this clone: One end of the junction is discordant with germline, which a read error may explain. The chain carries TRBV12-3 or TRBV12-4 and TRBJ2-1; D possibly corresponds to TRBD2 (7 bases). This CDR3 region has 13 residues. This CDR3 is CASSSLGGRRGVF. DNA of the CDR3: TGTGCCAGCAGTTCCTTAGGGGGGCGCCGGGGGGTCTTC.

The rearrangement uses TRBV4-2 and TRBJ1-3; 7 bases match TRBD1. J was trimmed by 0 bases and V by 5 bases; bases with no gene match: 7. This CDR3 has 16 residues. CDR1 is LGHNA, CDR2 YNFKEQ, per germline. The CDR3 bases are TGTGCCAGCAGCGCCGGGACAGCAAGCTCTGGAAACACCATATATTTT. This encodes CASSAGTASSGNTIYF.

The rearrangement joins TRBV6-1 to TRBJ2-3; a weak D match, TRBD1 (5 bases). V shed 4 bases and J shed 4 bases, with 24 bases lying between them. The CDR3 is 18 residues long. The germline gives CDR1 MNHNS, CDR2 SASEGT. CDR3 protein: CASSVYRSSRALSDTQYF. DNA of the CDR3: TGTGCCAGCAGTGTGTATCGGTCGTCCAGGGCACTCTCAGATACGCAGTATTTT.